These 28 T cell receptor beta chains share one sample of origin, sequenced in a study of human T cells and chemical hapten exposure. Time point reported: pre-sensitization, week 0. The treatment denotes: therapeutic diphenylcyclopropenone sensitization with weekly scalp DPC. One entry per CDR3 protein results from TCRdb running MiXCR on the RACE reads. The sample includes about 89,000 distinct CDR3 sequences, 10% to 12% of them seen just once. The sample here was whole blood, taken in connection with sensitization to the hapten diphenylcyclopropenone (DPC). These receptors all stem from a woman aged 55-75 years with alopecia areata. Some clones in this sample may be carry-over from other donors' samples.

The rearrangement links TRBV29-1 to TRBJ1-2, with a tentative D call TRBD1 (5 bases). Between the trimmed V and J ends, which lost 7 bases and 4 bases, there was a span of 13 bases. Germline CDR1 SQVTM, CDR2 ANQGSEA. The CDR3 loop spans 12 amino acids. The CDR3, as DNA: TGCAGCGCCCCTGGGGGACCCTATGGCTACACCTTC. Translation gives CSAPGGPYGYTF. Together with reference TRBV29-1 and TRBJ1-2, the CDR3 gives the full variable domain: SAVISQKPSRDICQRGTSLTIQCQVDSQVTMMFWYRQQPGQSLTLIATANQGSEATYESGFVIDKFPISRPNLTFSTLTVSNMSPEDSSIYLCSAPGGPYGYTFGSGTRLTVV.

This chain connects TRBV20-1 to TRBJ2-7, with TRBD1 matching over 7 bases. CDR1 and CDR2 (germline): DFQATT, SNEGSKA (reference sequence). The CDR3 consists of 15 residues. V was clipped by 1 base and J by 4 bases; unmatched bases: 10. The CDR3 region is CSARGGRTGEYEQYF. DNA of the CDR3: TGCAGTGCTAGAGGAGGGCGGACAGGAGAATACGAGCAGTACTTC.

The CDR3 DNA reads as TGTGCCTGGAGTGTAATGAAGGGACGGGCCGGCTATGGCTACACCTTC. Translating it yields CAWSVMKGRAGYGYTF. This chain links TRBV30 with TRBJ1-2; perhaps TRBD1 as D (5 bases). CDR3 length: 16 amino acids. V was trimmed by 0 bases and J by 4 bases, leaving 18 bases between them. The germline V gene has CDR1 GTSNPN and CDR2 SVGIG (reference sequence). Complete variable domain (other parts from reference TRBV30 and TRBJ1-2): SQTIHQWPATLVQPVGSPLSLECTVEGTSNPNLYWYRQAAGRGLQLLFYSVGIGQISSEVPQNLSASRPQDRQFILSSKKLLLSDSGFYLCAWSVMKGRAGYGYTFGSGTRLTVV.

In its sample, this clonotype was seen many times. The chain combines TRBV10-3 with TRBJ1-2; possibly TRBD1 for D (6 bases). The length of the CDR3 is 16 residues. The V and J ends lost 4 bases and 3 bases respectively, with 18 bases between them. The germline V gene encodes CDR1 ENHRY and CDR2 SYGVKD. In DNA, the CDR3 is TGTGCCATCAGTGTTCCGGTCAAGGGGGAGGACTATGGCTACACCTTC. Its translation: CAISVPVKGEDYGYTF.

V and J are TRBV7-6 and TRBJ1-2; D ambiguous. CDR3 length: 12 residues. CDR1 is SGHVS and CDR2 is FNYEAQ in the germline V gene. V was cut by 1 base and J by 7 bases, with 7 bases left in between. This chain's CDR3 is CASSLDGSGYTF. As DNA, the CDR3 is TGTGCCAGCAGCTTAGACGGGAGTGGCTACACCTTC.

The DNA of the CDR3 is TGCGCCAGCAGCTTGTCATTGGGAAATAATTCACCCCTCCACTTT. As protein: CASSLSLGNNSPLHF. The chain uses TRBV5-1 and TRBJ1-6; D remains ambiguous. Trimming cost V 1 base and J 5 bases, with 10 bases left between them. The CDR3 runs 15 residues. Germline values: CDR1 SGHRS, CDR2 YFSETQ. Drawing the rest from reference TRBV5-1 and TRBJ1-6, the complete variable domain is KAGVTQTPRYLIKTRGQQVTLSCSPISGHRSVSWYQQTPGQGLQFLFEYFSETQRNKGNFPGRFSGRQFSNSRSEMNVSTLELGDSALYLCASSLSLGNNSPLHFGNGTRLTVT.

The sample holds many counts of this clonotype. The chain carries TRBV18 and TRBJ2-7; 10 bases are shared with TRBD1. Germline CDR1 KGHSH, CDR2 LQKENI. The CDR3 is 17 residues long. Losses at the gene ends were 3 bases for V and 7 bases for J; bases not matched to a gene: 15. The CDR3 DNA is TGTGCCAGCTCACCCTTCCGGGACAGGGGCTTTCCGGGGGAGCAGTACTTC. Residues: CASSPFRDRGFPGEQYF. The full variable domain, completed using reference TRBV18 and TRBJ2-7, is NAGVMQNPRHLVRRRGQEARLRCSPMKGHSHVYWYRQLPEEGLKFMVYLQKENIIDESGMPKERFSAEFPKEGPSILRIQQVVRGDSAAYFCASSPFRDRGFPGEQYFGPGTRLTVT.

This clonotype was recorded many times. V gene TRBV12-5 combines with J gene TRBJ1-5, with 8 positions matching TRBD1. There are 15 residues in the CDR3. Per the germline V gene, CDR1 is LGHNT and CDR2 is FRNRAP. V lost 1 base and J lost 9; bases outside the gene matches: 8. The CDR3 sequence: CASGLEDRGQSPQHF. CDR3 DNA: TGTGCTAGTGGTTTGGAAGACAGGGGCCAATCGCCCCAGCATTTT.

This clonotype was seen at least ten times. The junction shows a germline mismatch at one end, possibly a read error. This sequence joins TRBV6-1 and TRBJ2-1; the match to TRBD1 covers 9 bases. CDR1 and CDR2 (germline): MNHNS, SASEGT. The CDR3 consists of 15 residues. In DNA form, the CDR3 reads TGTGCCAGCCGTGAGCCGGGACAGGGTTACCATGAGCAGTTCTTC. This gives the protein CASREPGQGYHEQFF.

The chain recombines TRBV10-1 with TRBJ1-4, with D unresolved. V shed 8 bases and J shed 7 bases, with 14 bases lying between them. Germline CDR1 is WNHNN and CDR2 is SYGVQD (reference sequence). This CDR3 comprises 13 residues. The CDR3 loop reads CASATRPGEKLFF. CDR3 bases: TGCGCCAGCGCCACTCGACCCGGTGAAAAACTGTTTTTT.

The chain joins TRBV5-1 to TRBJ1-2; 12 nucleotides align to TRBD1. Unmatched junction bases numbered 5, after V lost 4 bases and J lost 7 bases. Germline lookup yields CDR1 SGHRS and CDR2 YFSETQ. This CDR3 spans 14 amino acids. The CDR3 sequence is CASSLRGQGAGYTF. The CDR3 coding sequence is TGCGCCAGCAGCCTACGGGGACAGGGGGCTGGCTACACCTTC.

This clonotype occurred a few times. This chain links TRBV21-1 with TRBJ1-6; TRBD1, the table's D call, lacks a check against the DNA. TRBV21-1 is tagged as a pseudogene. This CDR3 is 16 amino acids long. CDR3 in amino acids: CASSKARQGTNSPLHF. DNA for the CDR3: TGTGCCAGCAGCAAAGCCCGACAGGGTACTAATTCACCCCTCCACTTT.

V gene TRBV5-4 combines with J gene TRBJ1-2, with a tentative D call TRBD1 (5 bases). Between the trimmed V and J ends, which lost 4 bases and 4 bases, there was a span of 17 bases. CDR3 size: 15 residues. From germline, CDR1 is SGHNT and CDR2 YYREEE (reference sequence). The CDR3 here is CASSQSGVTGYGYTF. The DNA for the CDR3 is TGTGCCAGCAGCCAGTCCGGGGTAACAGGCTATGGCTACACCTTC.

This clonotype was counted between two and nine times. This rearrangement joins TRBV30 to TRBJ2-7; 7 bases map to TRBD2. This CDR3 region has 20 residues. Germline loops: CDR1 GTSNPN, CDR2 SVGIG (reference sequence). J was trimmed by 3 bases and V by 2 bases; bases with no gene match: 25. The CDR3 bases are TGTGCCTGGAGTCCCCAACCAACCGGGGGACTATTCTGGTCAGTCTACGAGCAGTACTTC. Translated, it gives CAWSPQPTGGLFWSVYEQYF.

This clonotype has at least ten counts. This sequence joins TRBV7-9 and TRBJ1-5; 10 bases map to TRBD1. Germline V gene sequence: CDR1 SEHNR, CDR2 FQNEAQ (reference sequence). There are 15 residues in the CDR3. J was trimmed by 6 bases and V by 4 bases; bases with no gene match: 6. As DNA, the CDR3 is TGTGCCAGCAGCTCAGGACAGGGGGATTCTCAGCCCCAGCATTTT. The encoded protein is CASSSGQGDSQPQHF.

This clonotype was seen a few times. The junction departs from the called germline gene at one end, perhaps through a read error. CDR3 region: CASSLGPPEGLTGNTIYF. CDR3 coding DNA: TGTGCCAGCAGCTTAGGACCCCCGGAGGGCCTGACTGGAAACACCATATATTTT. The gene calls are TRBV12-3 or TRBV12-4 and TRBJ1-3; no reliable D call. This CDR3 is 18 amino acids long.

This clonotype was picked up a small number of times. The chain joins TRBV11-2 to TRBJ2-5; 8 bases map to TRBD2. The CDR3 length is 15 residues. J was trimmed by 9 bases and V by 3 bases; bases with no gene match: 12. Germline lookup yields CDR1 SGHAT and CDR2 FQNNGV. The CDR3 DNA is TGTGCCAGCAGCTTCGTGGGGCAACTCGGGGGGGCCCAGTACTTC. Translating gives CASSFVGQLGGAQYF. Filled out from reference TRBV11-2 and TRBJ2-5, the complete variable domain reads EAGVAQSPRYKIIEKRQSVAFWCNPISGHATLYWYQQILGQGPKLLIQFQNNGVVDDSQLPKDRFSAERLKGVDSTLKIQPAKLEDSAVYLCASSFVGQLGGAQYFGPGTRLLVL.

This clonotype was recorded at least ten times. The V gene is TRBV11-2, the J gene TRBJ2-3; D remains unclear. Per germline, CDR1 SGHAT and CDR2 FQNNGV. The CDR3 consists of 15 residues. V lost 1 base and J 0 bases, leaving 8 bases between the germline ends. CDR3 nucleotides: TGTGCCAGCAGCTTAGCCCCTGAAAGCACAGATACGCAGTATTTT. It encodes CASSLAPESTDTQYF. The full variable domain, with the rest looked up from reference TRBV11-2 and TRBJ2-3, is EAGVAQSPRYKIIEKRQSVAFWCNPISGHATLYWYQQILGQGPKLLIQFQNNGVVDDSQLPKDRFSAERLKGVDSTLKIQPAKLEDSAVYLCASSLAPESTDTQYFGPGTRLTVL.

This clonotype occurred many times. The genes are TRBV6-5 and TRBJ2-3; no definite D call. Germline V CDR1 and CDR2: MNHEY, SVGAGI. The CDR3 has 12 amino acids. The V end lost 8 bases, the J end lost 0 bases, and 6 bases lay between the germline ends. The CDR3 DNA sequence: TGTGCCAGCCATTCTAGCACAGATACGCAGTATTTT. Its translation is CASHSSTDTQYF.

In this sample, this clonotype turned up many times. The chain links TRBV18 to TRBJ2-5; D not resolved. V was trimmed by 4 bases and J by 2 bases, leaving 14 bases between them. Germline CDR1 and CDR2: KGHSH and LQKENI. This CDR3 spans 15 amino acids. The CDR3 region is CASSLSRAGQETQYF. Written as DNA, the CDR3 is TGTGCCAGCTCACTCAGCCGTGCAGGACAAGAGACCCAGTACTTC.

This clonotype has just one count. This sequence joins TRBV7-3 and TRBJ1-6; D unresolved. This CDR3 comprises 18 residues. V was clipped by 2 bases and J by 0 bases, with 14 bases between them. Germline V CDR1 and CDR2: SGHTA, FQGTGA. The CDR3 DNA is TGTGCCAGCAGCTTATACCCAGCCGCGAGCTCCTATAATTCACCCCTCCACTTT. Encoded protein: CASSLYPAASSYNSPLHF.

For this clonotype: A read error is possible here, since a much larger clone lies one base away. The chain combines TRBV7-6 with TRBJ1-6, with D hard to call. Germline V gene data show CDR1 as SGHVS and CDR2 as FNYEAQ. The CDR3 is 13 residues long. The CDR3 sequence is CVSSLAENSPLHF. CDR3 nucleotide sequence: TGTGTCAGCAGCTTAGCCGAGAATTCACCCCTCCACTTT.

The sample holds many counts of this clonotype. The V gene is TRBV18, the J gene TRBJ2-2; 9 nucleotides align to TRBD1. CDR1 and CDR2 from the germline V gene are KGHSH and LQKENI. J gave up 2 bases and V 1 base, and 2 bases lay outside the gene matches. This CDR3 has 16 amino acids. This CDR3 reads CASSPRTGGNTGELFF. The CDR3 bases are TGTGCCAGCTCACCACGTACAGGGGGCAACACCGGGGAGCTGTTTTTT.

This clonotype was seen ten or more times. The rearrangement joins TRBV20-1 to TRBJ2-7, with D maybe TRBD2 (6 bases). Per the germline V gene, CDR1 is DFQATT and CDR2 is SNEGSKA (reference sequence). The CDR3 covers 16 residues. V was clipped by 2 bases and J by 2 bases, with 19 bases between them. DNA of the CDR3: TGCAGTGCTAGACCTCTGGGGGGTTTTAGGGCCTACGAGCAGTACTTC. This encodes CSARPLGGFRAYEQYF.

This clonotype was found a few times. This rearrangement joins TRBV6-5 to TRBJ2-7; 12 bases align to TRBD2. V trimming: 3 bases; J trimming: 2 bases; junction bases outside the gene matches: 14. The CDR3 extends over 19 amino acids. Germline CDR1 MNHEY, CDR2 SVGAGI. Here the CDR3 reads CASSYTRQGTSGLTYEQYF. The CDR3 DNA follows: TGTGCCAGCAGTTATACGCGACAAGGGACTAGCGGGCTTACCTACGAGCAGTACTTC.

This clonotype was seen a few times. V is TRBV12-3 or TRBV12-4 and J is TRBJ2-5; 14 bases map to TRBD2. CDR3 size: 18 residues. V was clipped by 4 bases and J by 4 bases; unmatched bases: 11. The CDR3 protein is CASSSGTSGGHLGETQYF. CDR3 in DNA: TGTGCCAGCAGTTCGGGGACTAGCGGGGGCCATCTCGGAGAGACCCAGTACTTC.

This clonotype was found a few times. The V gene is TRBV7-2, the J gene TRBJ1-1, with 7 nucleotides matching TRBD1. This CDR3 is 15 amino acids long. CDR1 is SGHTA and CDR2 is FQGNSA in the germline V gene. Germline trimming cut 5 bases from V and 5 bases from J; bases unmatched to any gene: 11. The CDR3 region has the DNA TGTGCCAGCAGCACCCAGGGGGTTGGGGGGACTGAAGCTTTCTTT. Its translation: CASSTQGVGGTEAFF.

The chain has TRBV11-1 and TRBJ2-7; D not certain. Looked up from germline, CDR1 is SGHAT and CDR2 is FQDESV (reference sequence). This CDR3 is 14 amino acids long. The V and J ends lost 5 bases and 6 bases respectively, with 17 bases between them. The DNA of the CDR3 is TGTGCCAGCAGCGAGAGGTGGTTGATTGGCGAGCAGTACTTC. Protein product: CASSERWLIGEQYF.